Shown below are 30 T cell receptor beta chains from a single sample sequenced in a study of blood T cell repertoires in COVID-19. Measured with immunoSEQ multiplex PCR; TCRdb has only the in-frame clones, and not every one. The repertoire holds 200,000 to 250,000 clones, with around 90% as singletons. The sample comprised peripheral blood. Receptors originate from a woman younger than 30 who had recovered from COVID-19.

This clone was seen only a few times. The chain has TRBV5-1 and TRBJ2-1; 9 bases are shared with TRBD2. The ends lost 5 bases at V and 4 bases at J; junction bases unmatched: 4. CDR1 is SGHRS, CDR2 YFSETQ, per germline. This CDR3 has 14 residues. The CDR3, as DNA: TGCGCCAGCAGTGGGACTAGCAGTTACAATGAGCAGTTCTTC. As protein: CASSGTSSYNEQFF.

V is TRBV20-1 and J is TRBJ2-3; the D is unclear. Trimming removed 8 bases at V and 4 bases at J, with 7 bases between. The length of the CDR3 is 10 residues. Per germline, CDR1 DFQATT and CDR2 SNEGSKA (reference sequence). Here the CDR3 DNA reads TGCAGTCCCCCCGCAGATACGCAGTATTTT. Encoded protein: CSPPADTQYF.

The chain joins TRBV28 to TRBJ1-4, with D maybe TRBD1 (6 bases). Germline V gene data show CDR1 as MDHEN and CDR2 as SYDVKM. This CDR3 is built from 14 residues. V lost 5 bases, J lost 6 bases, and 13 bases lay in between. CDR3 nucleotides: TGTGCCAGCAGTCCGGGGACATTGGATGAAAAACTGTTTTTT. It translates to CASSPGTLDEKLFF. Together with reference TRBV28 and TRBJ1-4, the CDR3 gives the full variable domain: DVKVTQSSRYLVKRTGEKVFLECVQDMDHENMFWYRQDPGLGLRLIYFSYDVKMKEKGDIPEGYSVSREKKERFSLILESASTNQTSMYLCASSPGTLDEKLFFGSGTQLSVL.

V and J are TRBV30 and TRBJ1-5; D is perhaps TRBD1 (5 bases). The V gene lost 4 bases and the J gene lost 6 bases, with 10 bases spanning the gap. This CDR3 is 12 amino acids long. The germline V gene has CDR1 GTSNPN and CDR2 SVGIG (reference sequence). The CDR3 loop reads CAWKGEAQPQHF. The CDR3 nucleotides read TGTGCCTGGAAAGGGGAGGCTCAGCCCCAGCATTTT.

The chain has TRBV30 and TRBJ1-2; TRBD1 is a possible D gene (6 bases). This CDR3 is built from 19 residues. Germline CDR1 reads GTSNPN; CDR2 reads SVGIG (reference sequence). Trimming removed 3 bases from V and 3 bases from J, with 29 bases in between. For the CDR3, the DNA is TGTGCCTGGAGGGGGGTGGGGACACCACGATTCAAAGGCGACTATGGCTACACCTTC. This codes for CAWRGVGTPRFKGDYGYTF.

The chain is built from TRBV30 and TRBJ1-1, with TRBD1 as a possible D gene (5 bases). Germline V CDR1 and CDR2: GTSNPN, SVGIG (reference sequence). CDR3 size: 16 residues. V lost 3 bases and J lost 8, with 25 bases in between. In DNA, the CDR3 is TGTGCCTGGAGACACAGGTTCATCTTCGGTTCGGTCGAAGCTTTCTTT. Residues: CAWRHRFIFGSVEAFF.

The V gene is TRBV6-5, the J gene TRBJ1-1, with D possibly matching TRBD1 (6 bases). This CDR3 region has 14 residues. Trimming took 5 bases from V and 4 from J, leaving 14 bases between them. Germline V gene data show CDR1 as MNHEY and CDR2 as SVGAGI. CDR3 nucleotides: TGTGCCAGCAGTCCTCAGGGGAAGACCACTGAAGCTTTCTTT. This translates into CASSPQGKTTEAFF.

The chain has TRBV19 and TRBJ1-2; D remains ambiguous. The V end was cut by 6 bases, the J end by 4 bases, with 12 bases between. Germline V lookup: CDR1 LNHDA, CDR2 SQIVND (reference sequence). The CDR3 loop spans 13 amino acids. The CDR3 region is CASRQLTIYGYTF. The CDR3 DNA follows: TGTGCCAGTAGGCAGCTGACAATCTATGGCTACACCTTC.

The chain combines TRBV3-1 (or the pseudogene TRBV3-2) with TRBJ2-3; 9 bases fit TRBD2. Germline trimming cut 1 base from V and 6 bases from J; bases unmatched to any gene: 14. Germline V gene data show CDR1 as LGHDT and CDR2 as YNNKEL (reference sequence). This CDR3 has 18 residues. CDR3 nucleotide sequence: TGTGCCAGCAGCCAAGCCGGGACTAGCAGCCAAAGTGGGGATACGCAGTATTTT. It encodes CASSQAGTSSQSGDTQYF.

The chain employs TRBV9 and TRBJ2-5, with TRBD2 as a possible D gene (5 bases). Germline CDR1 is SGDLS and CDR2 is YYNGEE. The CDR3 loop spans 13 amino acids. V was trimmed by 4 bases and J by 1 base, leaving 8 bases between them. Here the CDR3 reads CASSWRVQETQYF. CDR3 bases: TGTGCCAGCAGCTGGCGGGTCCAAGAGACCCAGTACTTC.

The rearrangement joins TRBV3-1 (or the pseudogene TRBV3-2) to TRBJ2-3, with D possibly matching TRBD2 (5 bases). V was clipped by 2 bases and J by 4 bases, with 10 bases between them. This CDR3 comprises 14 residues. Germline CDR1 LGHDT, CDR2 YNNKEL (reference sequence). The chain's CDR3 is CASSQLREPDTQYF. The CDR3 DNA follows: TGTGCCAGCAGCCAATTAAGGGAGCCAGATACGCAGTATTTT.

The chain joins TRBV4-1 to TRBJ2-7; the match to TRBD1 covers 9 bases. Germline V gene sequence: CDR1 MGHRA, CDR2 YSYEKL. This CDR3 region has 16 residues. V was clipped by 4 bases and J by 3 bases; unmatched bases: 10. In nucleotides, the CDR3 is TGCGCCAGCAGCCCACCTTCGGGACAGGGTTTCTACGAGCAGTACTTC. Translated: CASSPPSGQGFYEQYF.

The gene calls are TRBV6-2 or TRBV6-3 and TRBJ2-7; 10 positions match TRBD2. V shed 5 bases and J 9 bases; nucleotides not matched to a gene: 16. CDR3 length: 16 amino acids. Germline V gene data show CDR1 as MNHEY and CDR2 as SVGEGT. The CDR3 reads CASSKAASGGTGVQYF. DNA for the CDR3: TGTGCCAGCAGTAAGGCCGCTAGCGGGGGAACGGGTGTGCAGTACTTC.

The chain links TRBV4-2 to TRBJ2-1, with 8 bases matching TRBD1. Germline V gene sequence: CDR1 LGHNA, CDR2 YNFKEQ. V shed 1 base, J shed 0 bases, and the junction held 5 bases outside the gene matches. The CDR3 has 17 residues. CDR3 coding DNA: TGTGCCAGCAGCCAAGTTTTGACAGGGGCCTCCTACAATGAGCAGTTCTTC. This codes for CASSQVLTGASYNEQFF.

The V and J genes are TRBV9 and TRBJ2-3; 10 bases line up with TRBD2. This CDR3 contains 16 residues. Germline CDR1 reads SGDLS; CDR2 reads YYNGEE. V was pared by 0 bases and J by 6 bases, with 7 bases of the junction left unmatched. CDR3 amino acids: CASSVESGRAGDTQYF. CDR3 nucleotide sequence: TGTGCCAGCAGCGTAGAAAGCGGGAGGGCCGGGGATACGCAGTATTTT.

The V gene is TRBV29-1, the J gene TRBJ1-1; the D is unclear. The CDR3 is 11 amino acids. Germline values: CDR1 SQVTM, CDR2 ANQGSEA. Trimming cost V 4 bases and J 5 bases, with 8 bases left between them. CDR3 in DNA: TGCAGCGTTGTCTCAGTGACTGAAGCTTTCTTT. It encodes CSVVSVTEAFF.

The J gene is TRBJ2-1, the V gene TRBV7-4; 8 positions agree with TRBD2. The CDR3 extends over 17 amino acids. Germline V CDR1 and CDR2: SGHVT, SQSDAQ. V lost 5 bases to trimming and J lost 6 bases; unmatched junction nucleotides: 15. CDR3 region: CASSGRKREPFCNEQFF. CDR3 sequence (DNA): TGTGCCAGCAGCGGCAGAAAGCGGGAGCCCTTCTGCAATGAGCAGTTCTTC.

V is TRBV24-1 and J is TRBJ2-3; 8 bases fit TRBD1. Trimming removed 4 bases from V and 5 bases from J; junction bases left unmatched: 7. The CDR3 runs 15 residues. Germline CDR1 and CDR2: KGHDR and SFDVKD. CDR3 amino acids: CATSDPRGRVDTQYF. The CDR3 coding sequence is TGTGCCACCAGTGACCCCAGGGGGCGAGTAGATACGCAGTATTTT.

This rearrangement joins TRBV28 to TRBJ1-2; D is unresolved. Germline V lookup: CDR1 MDHEN, CDR2 SYDVKM. V was cut by 5 bases and J by 3 bases, with 4 bases left in between. The CDR3 is 11 residues long. This CDR3 reads CASSPYYGYTF. The CDR3, as DNA: TGTGCCAGCAGTCCGTACTATGGCTACACCTTC.

The chain uses TRBV27 and TRBJ2-1; 7 bases are a match to TRBD2. Trimming at V came to 6 bases and at J to 8 bases, leaving 13 bases not matched to a gene. Per germline, CDR1 MNHEY and CDR2 SMNVEV (reference sequence). The CDR3 covers 15 residues. CDR3 amino acids: CASSQLAGDPYEQFF. Here the CDR3 DNA reads TGTGCCAGCAGCCAGCTTGCGGGAGATCCCTATGAGCAGTTCTTC.

This chain joins TRBV10-3 and TRBJ2-7; D not certain. Germline CDR1 and CDR2: ENHRY and SYGVKD. The length of the CDR3 is 14 residues. V shed 3 bases and J shed 5 bases, with 14 bases lying between them. CDR3 sequence reads: CAISDLAQSHEQYF. For the CDR3, the DNA is TGTGCCATCAGTGATCTCGCGCAATCTCACGAGCAGTACTTC.

In its sample, this clone was seen once. J is TRBJ2-3 and V is TRBV2; the match to TRBD2 covers 12 bases. The CDR3 consists of 15 residues. Germline CDR1 and CDR2: SNHLY and FYNNEI. Losses at the gene ends were 7 bases for V and 5 bases for J; bases not matched to a gene: 7. The CDR3 sequence is CASTRLAGDRDTQYF. The DNA of the CDR3 is TGTGCCAGCACCCGACTAGCGGGAGATCGAGATACGCAGTATTTT.

This sequence joins TRBV5-4 and TRBJ2-7, with TRBD2 matching over 8 bases. Germline assignment: CDR1 SGHNT and CDR2 YYREEE (reference sequence). This CDR3 comprises 16 residues. J was trimmed by 3 bases and V by 0 bases; bases with no gene match: 8. CDR3 in amino acids: CASSLGPVAGNYEQYF. The CDR3 bases are TGTGCCAGCAGCTTGGGGCCTGTAGCGGGGAACTACGAGCAGTACTTC.

The sample holds one count of this clone. The chain joins TRBV7-3 to TRBJ1-2, with 7 bases aligning to TRBD1. CDR1 and CDR2 (germline): SGHTA, FQGTGA. The CDR3 sequence is 14 residues long. V shed 6 bases, J shed 4 bases, and the junction held 8 bases outside the gene matches. CDR3 nucleotides: TGTGCCAGCAGTCCCTCCGGGACAGCCTATGGCTACACCTTC. Protein sequence: CASSPSGTAYGYTF.

The CDR3 region is CASKTGEVNTEAFF. The CDR3 nucleotides read TGTGCCAGTAAGACAGGCGAGGTGAACACTGAAGCTTTCTTT. The chain uses TRBV28 and TRBJ1-1, with D tentatively TRBD1 (6 bases). Deletions cut 9 bases from V and 0 bases from J, with 14 bases between. The length of the CDR3 is 14 residues. Germline V lookup: CDR1 MDHEN, CDR2 SYDVKM.

Here the CDR3 DNA reads TGCGCCAGCAGCCGTCTCTTTATGGCAGAAAGCACAGATACGCAGTATTTT. This encodes CASSRLFMAESTDTQYF. The genes are TRBV4-1 and TRBJ2-3; D is ambiguous. The V gene lost 4 bases and the J gene lost 0 bases, with 17 bases spanning the gap. Per the germline V gene, CDR1 is MGHRA and CDR2 is YSYEKL. The CDR3 sequence is 17 residues long.

The chain recombines TRBV3-1 (or the pseudogene TRBV3-2) with TRBJ2-3, with 9 positions matching TRBD1. V lost 1 base, J lost 2 bases, and 7 bases stayed unmatched. This CDR3 has 17 residues. Germline lookup yields CDR1 LGHDT and CDR2 YNNKEL (reference sequence). For the CDR3, the DNA is TGTGCCAGCAGCCAAGTGGGACAGGGTGCTTTCACAGATACGCAGTATTTT. This gives the protein CASSQVGQGAFTDTQYF.

J is TRBJ2-5 and V is TRBV29-1; 8 bases line up with TRBD2. Trimming at V came to 6 bases and at J to 1 base, leaving 1 base not matched to a gene. Germline loops: CDR1 SQVTM, CDR2 ANQGSEA. The CDR3 sequence is 12 residues long. CDR3 sequence reads: CSVGGAQETQYF. Here the CDR3 DNA reads TGCAGCGTCGGGGGGGCCCAAGAGACCCAGTACTTC.

This clone was observed a handful of times. The V call is TRBV19, the J call TRBJ1-1; D gene ambiguous. The V end was cut by 3 bases, the J end by 5 bases, with 10 bases between. The CDR3 is 13 residues long. Germline CDR1 and CDR2: LNHDA and SQIVND (reference sequence). Here the CDR3 DNA reads TGTGCCAGTAGTATGGAAAGAGGGACTGAAGCTTTCTTT. Its protein is CASSMERGTEAFF.

This clone was seen only once. One end of the junction is discordant with germline, which a read error may explain. The J gene is TRBJ1-5, the V gene TRBV3-1 (or the pseudogene TRBV3-2), with no clear D. CDR3 length: 13 residues. In germline, CDR1 is LGHDT, CDR2 YNNKEL (reference sequence). The CDR3 DNA reads TGTGCCAGCAGCCTCCGGAGCAACCAGCCCCAGCATTTT. Protein product: CASSLRSNQPQHF.